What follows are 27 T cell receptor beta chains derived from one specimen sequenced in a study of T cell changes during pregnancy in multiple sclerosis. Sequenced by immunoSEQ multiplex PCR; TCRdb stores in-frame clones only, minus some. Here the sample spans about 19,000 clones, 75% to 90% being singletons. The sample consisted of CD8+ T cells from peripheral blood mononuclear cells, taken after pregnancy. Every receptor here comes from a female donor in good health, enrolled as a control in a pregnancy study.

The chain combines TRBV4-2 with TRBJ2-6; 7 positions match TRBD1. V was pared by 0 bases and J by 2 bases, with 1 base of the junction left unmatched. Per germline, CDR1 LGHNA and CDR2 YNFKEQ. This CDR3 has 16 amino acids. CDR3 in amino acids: CASSQDQGAGANVLTF. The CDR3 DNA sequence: TGTGCCAGCAGCCAAGACCAGGGGGCTGGGGCCAACGTCCTGACTTTC.

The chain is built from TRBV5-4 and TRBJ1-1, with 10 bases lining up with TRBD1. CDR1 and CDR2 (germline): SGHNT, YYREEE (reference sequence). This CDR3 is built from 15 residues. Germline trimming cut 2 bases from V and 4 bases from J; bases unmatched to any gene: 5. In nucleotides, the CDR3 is TGTGCCAGCAGCTTCTCGACAGGGGGCGCCACTGAAGCTTTCTTT. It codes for CASSFSTGGATEAFF.

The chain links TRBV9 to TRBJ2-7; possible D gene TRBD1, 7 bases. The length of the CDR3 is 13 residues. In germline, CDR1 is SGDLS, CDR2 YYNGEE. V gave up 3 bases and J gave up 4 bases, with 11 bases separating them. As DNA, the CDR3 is TGTGCCAGCAGCGGCAGGGGGGCTTACGAGCAGTACTTC. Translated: CASSGRGAYEQYF.

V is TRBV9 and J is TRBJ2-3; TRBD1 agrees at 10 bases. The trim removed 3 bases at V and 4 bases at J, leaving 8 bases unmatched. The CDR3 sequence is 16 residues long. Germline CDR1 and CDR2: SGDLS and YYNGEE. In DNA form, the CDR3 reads TGTGCCAGCAGCGCCTCGGGACAGGGGTTCTCAGATACGCAGTATTTT. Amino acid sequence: CASSASGQGFSDTQYF.

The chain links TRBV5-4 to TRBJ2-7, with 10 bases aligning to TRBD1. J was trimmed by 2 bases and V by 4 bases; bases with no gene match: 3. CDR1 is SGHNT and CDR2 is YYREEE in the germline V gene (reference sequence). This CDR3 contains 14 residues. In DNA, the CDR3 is TGTGCCAGCAGCGGGGGACAGGGGACCTACGAGCAGTACTTC. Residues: CASSGGQGTYEQYF.

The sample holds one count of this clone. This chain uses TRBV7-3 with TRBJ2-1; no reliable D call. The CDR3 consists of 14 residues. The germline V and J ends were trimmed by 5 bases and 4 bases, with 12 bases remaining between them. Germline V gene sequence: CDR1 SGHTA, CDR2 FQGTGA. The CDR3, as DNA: TGTGCCAGCAGCGACTCTTGGAGTTACAATGAGCAGTTCTTC. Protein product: CASSDSWSYNEQFF.

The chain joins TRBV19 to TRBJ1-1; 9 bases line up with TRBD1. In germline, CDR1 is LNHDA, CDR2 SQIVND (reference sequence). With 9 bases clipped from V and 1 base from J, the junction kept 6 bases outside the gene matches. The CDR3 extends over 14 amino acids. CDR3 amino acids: CASRRQGENTEAFF. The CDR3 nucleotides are TGTGCCAGCAGGAGACAGGGGGAGAACACTGAAGCTTTCTTT.

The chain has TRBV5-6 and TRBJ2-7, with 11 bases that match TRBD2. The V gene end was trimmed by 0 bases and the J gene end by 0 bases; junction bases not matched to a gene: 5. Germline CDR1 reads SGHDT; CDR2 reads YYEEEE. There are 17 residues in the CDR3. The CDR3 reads CASSLALAGAISYEQYF. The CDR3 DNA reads TGTGCCAGCAGCTTGGCACTAGCGGGGGCGATCTCCTACGAGCAGTACTTC.

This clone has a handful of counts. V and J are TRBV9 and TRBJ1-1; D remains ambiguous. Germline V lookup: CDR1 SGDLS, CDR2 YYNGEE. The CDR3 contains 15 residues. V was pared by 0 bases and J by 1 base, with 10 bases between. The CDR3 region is CASSVGAGWNTEAFF. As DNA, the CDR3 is TGTGCCAGCAGCGTAGGCGCGGGGTGGAACACTGAAGCTTTCTTT.

The CDR3 here is CASSPREQGKAGELFF. The CDR3 nucleotides read TGTGCCAGCTCACCTCGAGAGCAGGGGAAGGCCGGGGAGCTGTTTTTT. The V and J genes are TRBV18 and TRBJ2-2; D is possibly TRBD1 (6 bases). The germline V and J ends were trimmed by 3 bases and 6 bases, with 17 bases remaining between them. The CDR3 consists of 16 residues. Germline CDR1 reads KGHSH; CDR2 reads LQKENI.

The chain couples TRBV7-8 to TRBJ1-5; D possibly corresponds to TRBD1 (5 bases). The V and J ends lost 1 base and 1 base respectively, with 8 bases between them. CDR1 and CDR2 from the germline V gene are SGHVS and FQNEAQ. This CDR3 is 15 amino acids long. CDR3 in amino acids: CASSLGGRSNQPQHF. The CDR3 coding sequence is TGTGCCAGCAGCTTAGGGGGGAGGAGCAATCAGCCCCAGCATTTT.

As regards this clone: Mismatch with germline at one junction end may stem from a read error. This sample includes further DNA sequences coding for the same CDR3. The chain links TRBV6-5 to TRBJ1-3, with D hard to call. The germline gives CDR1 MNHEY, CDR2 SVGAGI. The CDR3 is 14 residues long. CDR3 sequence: CASSFHESGNTIYF. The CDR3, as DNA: TGTGCCAGTAGTTTCCATGAGTCTGGAAACACCATATATTTT.

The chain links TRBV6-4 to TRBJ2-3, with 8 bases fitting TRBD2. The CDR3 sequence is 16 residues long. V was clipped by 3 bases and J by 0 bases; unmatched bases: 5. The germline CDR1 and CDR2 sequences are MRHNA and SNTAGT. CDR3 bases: TGTGCCAGCAGTGAGGTGTCGGGGGGGAGCACAGATACGCAGTATTTT. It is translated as CASSEVSGGSTDTQYF.

Here the CDR3 reads CASSLAGGLSVVYEQYF. The CDR3 nucleotides read TGTGCCAGCAGCTTAGCGGGGGGATTATCGGTTGTCTACGAGCAGTACTTC. V gene TRBV5-4 combines with J gene TRBJ2-7, with TRBD2 matching over 9 bases. Trimming cost V 2 bases and J 3 bases; bases outside gene matches: 12. Germline values: CDR1 SGHNT, CDR2 YYREEE (reference sequence). This CDR3 is built from 17 residues. Full variable domain (remainder filled in from reference TRBV5-4 and TRBJ2-7): ETGVTQSPTHLIKTRGQQVTLRCSSQSGHNTVSWYQQALGQGPQFIFQYYREEENGRGNFPPRFSGLQFPNYSSELNVNALELDDSALYLCASSLAGGLSVVYEQYFGPGTRLTVT.

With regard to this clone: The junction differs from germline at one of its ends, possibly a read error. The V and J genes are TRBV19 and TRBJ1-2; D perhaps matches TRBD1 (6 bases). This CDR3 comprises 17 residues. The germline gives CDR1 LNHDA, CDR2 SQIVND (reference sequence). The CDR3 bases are TGTGCCAGTATTATATCCGCGACAGGAAGATATAACTATGGCTACACCTTC. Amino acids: CASIISATGRYNYGYTF.

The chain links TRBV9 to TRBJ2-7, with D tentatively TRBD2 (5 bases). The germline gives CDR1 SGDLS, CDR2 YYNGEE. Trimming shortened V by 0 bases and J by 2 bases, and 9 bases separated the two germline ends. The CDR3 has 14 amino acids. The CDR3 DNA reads TGTGCCAGCAGCGTAGCGGGGTCAACCTACGAGCAGTACTTC. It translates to CASSVAGSTYEQYF.

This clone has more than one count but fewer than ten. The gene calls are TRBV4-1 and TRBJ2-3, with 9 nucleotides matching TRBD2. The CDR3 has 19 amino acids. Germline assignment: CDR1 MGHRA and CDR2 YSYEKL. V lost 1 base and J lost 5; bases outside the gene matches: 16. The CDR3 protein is CASSQVSIQLAGTRDTQYF. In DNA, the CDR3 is TGCGCCAGCAGCCAAGTTTCTATCCAGCTAGCGGGGACGAGAGATACGCAGTATTTT.

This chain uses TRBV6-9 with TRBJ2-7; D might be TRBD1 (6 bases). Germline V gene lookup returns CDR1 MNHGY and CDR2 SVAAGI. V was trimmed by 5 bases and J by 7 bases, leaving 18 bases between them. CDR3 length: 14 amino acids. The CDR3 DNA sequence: TGTGCCAGCAGTAAAGACAGGCCCCGGCGGGAGCAGTACTTC. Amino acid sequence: CASSKDRPRREQYF.

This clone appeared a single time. The CDR3 DNA sequence: TGTGCCAGCAGCCAGTTCTTGGGGGACATTGAAGCTTTCTTT. Protein: CASSQFLGDIEAFF. The chain combines TRBV5-5 with TRBJ1-1, with D possibly being TRBD1 (6 bases). Germline CDR1 reads SGHKS; CDR2 reads YYEKEE (reference sequence). The CDR3 extends over 14 amino acids. The V and J ends lost 4 bases and 7 bases respectively, with 17 bases between them. The full variable domain, completed using reference TRBV5-5 and TRBJ1-1, is DAGVTQSPTHLIKTRGQQVTLRCSPISGHKSVSWYQQVLGQGPQFIFQYYEKEERGRGNFPDRFSARQFPNYSSELNVNALLLGDSALYLCASSQFLGDIEAFFGQGTRLTVV.

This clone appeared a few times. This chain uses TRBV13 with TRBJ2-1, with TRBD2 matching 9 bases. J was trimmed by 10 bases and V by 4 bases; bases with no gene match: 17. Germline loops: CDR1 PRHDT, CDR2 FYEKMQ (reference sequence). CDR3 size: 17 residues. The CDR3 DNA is TGTGCCAGCAGCTCCCGAATCATAGCGGGGGCCAGGGAAGAGCAGTTCTTC. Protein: CASSSRIIAGAREEQFF.

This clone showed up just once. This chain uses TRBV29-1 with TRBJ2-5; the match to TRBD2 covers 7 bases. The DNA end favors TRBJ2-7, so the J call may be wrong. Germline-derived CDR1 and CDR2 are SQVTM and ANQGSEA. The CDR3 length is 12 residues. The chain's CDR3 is CSVGGGGHEQYF. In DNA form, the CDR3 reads TGCAGCGTTGGGGGGGGTGGTCACGAGCAGTACTTC.

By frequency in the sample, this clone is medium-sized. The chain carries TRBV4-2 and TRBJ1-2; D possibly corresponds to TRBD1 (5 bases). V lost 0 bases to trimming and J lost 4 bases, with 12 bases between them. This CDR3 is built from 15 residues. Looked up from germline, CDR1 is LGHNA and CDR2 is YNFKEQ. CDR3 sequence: CASSQEAGTFYGYTF. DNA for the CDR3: TGTGCCAGCAGCCAAGAGGCAGGGACTTTCTATGGCTACACCTTC.

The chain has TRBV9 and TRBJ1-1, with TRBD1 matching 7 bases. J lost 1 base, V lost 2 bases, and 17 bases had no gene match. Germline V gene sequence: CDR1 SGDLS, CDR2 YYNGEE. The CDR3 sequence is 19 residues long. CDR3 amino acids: CASSVEGSTGAGKNTEAFF. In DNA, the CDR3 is TGTGCCAGCAGCGTCGAGGGAAGTACAGGGGCAGGCAAGAACACTGAAGCTTTCTTT.

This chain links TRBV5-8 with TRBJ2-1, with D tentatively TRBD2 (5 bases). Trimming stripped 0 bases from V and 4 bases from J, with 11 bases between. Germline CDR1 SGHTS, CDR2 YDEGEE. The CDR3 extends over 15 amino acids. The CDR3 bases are TGTGCCAGCAGCTTGGCCAGGACTTATTACAATGAGCAGTTCTTC. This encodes CASSLARTYYNEQFF.

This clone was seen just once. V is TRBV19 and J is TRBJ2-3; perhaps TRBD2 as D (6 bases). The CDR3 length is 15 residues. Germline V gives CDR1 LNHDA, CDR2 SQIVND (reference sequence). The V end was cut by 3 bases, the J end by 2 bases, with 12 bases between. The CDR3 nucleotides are TGTGCCAGTAGTATCGATAGCGGACTCACAGATACGCAGTATTTT. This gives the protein CASSIDSGLTDTQYF.

The CDR3 is CASSLVTAGTYYNEQFF. DNA for the CDR3: TGTGCCAGCAGCTTAGTAACTGCCGGGACATACTACAATGAGCAGTTCTTC. V and J are TRBV7-2 and TRBJ2-1; D possibly corresponds to TRBD1 (6 bases). V lost 1 base and J lost 3, with 16 bases in between. This CDR3 region has 17 residues. Germline lookup yields CDR1 SGHTA and CDR2 FQGNSA.

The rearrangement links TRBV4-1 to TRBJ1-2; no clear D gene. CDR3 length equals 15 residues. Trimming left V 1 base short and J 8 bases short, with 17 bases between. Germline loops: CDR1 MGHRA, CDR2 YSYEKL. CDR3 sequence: CASSQVSWTPDGYTF. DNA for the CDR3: TGCGCCAGCAGCCAAGTATCCTGGACTCCGGACGGCTACACCTTC.